Listed here are 15 T cell receptor beta chains from one sample, sequenced in a study of blood T cell repertoires in COVID-19. Some clones are missing from TCRdb's copy, which holds only in-frame ones; the method was immunoSEQ multiplex PCR. The data contain over 150,000 clones, approximately 85% of them singletons. What was sequenced was peripheral blood. The receptor source for this set is a man older than 75 with COVID-19, enrolled during active disease.

The chain couples TRBV7-9 to TRBJ1-1; 7 bases line up with TRBD1. Unmatched junction bases numbered 7, after V lost 5 bases and J lost 4 bases. The CDR3 consists of 14 residues. Germline CDR1 and CDR2: SEHNR and FQNEAQ (reference sequence). The CDR3 region is CASSAGTVPTEAFF. For the CDR3, the DNA is TGTGCCAGCAGCGCCGGGACAGTGCCCACTGAAGCTTTCTTT.

This chain connects TRBV6-5 to TRBJ2-2; maybe TRBD1 (6 bases). Germline V gene sequence: CDR1 MNHEY, CDR2 SVGAGI. Deletions cut 6 bases from V and 4 bases from J, with 15 bases between. The CDR3 sequence is 15 residues long. The CDR3 DNA sequence: TGTGCCAGCAGGTCCCCAGGGGCAGGCACCGGGGAGCTGTTTTTT. Translation: CASRSPGAGTGELFF.

The rearrangement joins TRBV4-1 to TRBJ2-3; TRBD2 aligns across 10 bases. This CDR3 spans 19 amino acids. Looked up from germline, CDR1 is MGHRA and CDR2 is YSYEKL. V gave up 0 bases and J gave up 3 bases; unmatched junction bases: 12. The CDR3 nucleotides read TGCGCCAGCAGCCAAGATTCGGCGGGTAGCGGGGGGATGACAGATACGCAGTATTTT. This encodes CASSQDSAGSGGMTDTQYF.

The V call is TRBV2, the J call TRBJ2-5; perhaps TRBD2 as D (5 bases). Between the trimmed V and J ends, which lost 7 bases and 5 bases, there was a span of 17 bases. The CDR3 length is 14 residues. Germline CDR1 and CDR2: SNHLY and FYNNEI. The DNA of the CDR3 is TGTGCCAGCAATCCGAGACCCGGAGGTGAGACCCAGTACTTC. Translation gives CASNPRPGGETQYF.

The chain links TRBV9 to TRBJ1-4; 7 nucleotides match TRBD1. The ends lost 4 bases at V and 8 bases at J; junction bases unmatched: 8. CDR3 size: 14 residues. Germline-derived CDR1 and CDR2 are SGDLS and YYNGEE. This CDR3 reads CASSRQGKREKLFF. In DNA form, the CDR3 reads TGTGCCAGCAGCCGACAGGGAAAGAGGGAAAAACTGTTTTTT.

The chain links TRBV27 to TRBJ2-7; TRBD1 matches at 9 bases. This CDR3 comprises 15 residues. The J segment lost 1 base and the V segment lost 4 bases, leaving 5 bases of the junction unmatched. The V gene's germline CDR1 is MNHEY and CDR2 SMNVEV (reference sequence). The CDR3 DNA sequence: TGTGCCAGCAGTTCGATCGGGACAGGGTCCTACGAGCAGTACTTC. Residues: CASSSIGTGSYEQYF.

The chain has TRBV4-1 and TRBJ1-6, with TRBD1 matching 7 bases. V lost 5 bases and J lost 4; bases outside the gene matches: 8. Per germline, CDR1 MGHRA and CDR2 YSYEKL. The CDR3 has 16 amino acids. This CDR3 reads CASSTRTGGYNSPLHF. The CDR3 coding sequence is TGCGCCAGCAGCACCCGGACAGGAGGTTATAATTCACCCCTCCACTTT.

The V gene is TRBV7-2, the J gene TRBJ1-3; D is uncertain. The V gene's germline CDR1 is SGHTA and CDR2 FQGNSA. The CDR3 covers 16 residues. Trimming cost V 1 base and J 1 base, with 11 bases left between them. The CDR3 protein is CASSLGPAGSGNTIYF. The CDR3 coding sequence is TGTGCCAGCAGCTTAGGCCCCGCGGGGTCTGGAAACACCATATATTTT. Full variable domain (rest looked up from reference TRBV7-2 and TRBJ1-3): GAGVSQSPSNKVTEKGKDVELRCDPISGHTALYWYRQSLGQGLEFLIYFQGNSAPDKSGLPSDRFSAERTGGSVSTLTIQRTQQEDSAVYLCASSLGPAGSGNTIYFGEGSWLTVV.

This clone was observed once. The chain couples TRBV5-4 to TRBJ2-7; 9 positions match TRBD1. Losses at the gene ends were 5 bases for V and 3 bases for J; bases not matched to a gene: 6. Germline V gene lookup returns CDR1 SGHNT and CDR2 YYREEE (reference sequence). The CDR3 spans 14 residues. CDR3 loop: CASSYPGQGYEQYF. CDR3 nucleotides: TGTGCCAGCAGTTATCCGGGACAGGGCTACGAGCAGTACTTC.

The chain recombines TRBV5-8 with TRBJ1-1; 9 nucleotides align to TRBD1. The J segment lost 5 bases and the V segment lost 3 bases, leaving 8 bases of the junction unmatched. This CDR3 contains 15 residues. CDR1 SGHTS and CDR2 YDEGEE come from the germline V gene. In DNA form, the CDR3 reads TGTGCCAGCAGCTCCGGGACAGGGCGGGGTACTGAAGCTTTCTTT. This gives the protein CASSSGTGRGTEAFF.

This chain connects TRBV19 to TRBJ2-1; D not certain. CDR3 length equals 16 residues. Germline V gene data show CDR1 as LNHDA and CDR2 as SQIVND (reference sequence). Trimming stripped 5 bases from V and 0 bases from J, with 14 bases between. The CDR3 coding sequence is TGTGCCAGTAGTCGAACTCTAGTAACCTCCTACAATGAGCAGTTCTTC. It yields the protein CASSRTLVTSYNEQFF.

This chain connects TRBV27 to TRBJ1-4, with a tentative D call TRBD1 (6 bases). The germline V gene encodes CDR1 MNHEY and CDR2 SMNVEV (reference sequence). Trimming pared 3 bases from V and 7 bases from J, leaving 12 bases between. The CDR3 has 14 residues. The CDR3 region is CASSFSRGGEKLFF. The CDR3 DNA reads as TGTGCCAGCAGTTTCTCCAGGGGTGGTGAAAAACTGTTTTTT.

This clone was recorded only once. The chain links TRBV12-3 or TRBV12-4 to TRBJ1-2; D possibly corresponds to TRBD1 (5 bases). The CDR3 sequence is 13 residues long. Trimming removed 6 bases at V and 8 bases at J, with 16 bases between. In nucleotides, the CDR3 is TGTGCCAGCAGCTCGACAGCCCGGCGAGGCTACACCTTC. Protein sequence: CASSSTARRGYTF.

J is TRBJ1-4 and V is TRBV5-1; possibly TRBD1 for D (5 bases). Germline V CDR1 and CDR2: SGHRS, YFSETQ. The CDR3 loop spans 15 amino acids. The ends were cut back, 0 bases at V and 6 bases at J, with 12 bases in the middle. CDR3: CASSLGAGYYEKLFF. The CDR3 nucleotides read TGCGCCAGCAGCTTGGGGGCAGGGTATTATGAAAAACTGTTTTTT.

This clone was counted only a few times. This chain connects TRBV13 to TRBJ1-6, with 9 bases identical to TRBD1. The trim removed 6 bases at V and 10 bases at J, leaving 7 bases unmatched. The CDR3 has 14 residues. In germline, CDR1 is PRHDT, CDR2 FYEKMQ (reference sequence). The CDR3 spells CASRRGQGNSPLHF. The CDR3 nucleotides read TGTGCCAGCAGACGAGGACAGGGGAACTCACCCCTCCACTTT.